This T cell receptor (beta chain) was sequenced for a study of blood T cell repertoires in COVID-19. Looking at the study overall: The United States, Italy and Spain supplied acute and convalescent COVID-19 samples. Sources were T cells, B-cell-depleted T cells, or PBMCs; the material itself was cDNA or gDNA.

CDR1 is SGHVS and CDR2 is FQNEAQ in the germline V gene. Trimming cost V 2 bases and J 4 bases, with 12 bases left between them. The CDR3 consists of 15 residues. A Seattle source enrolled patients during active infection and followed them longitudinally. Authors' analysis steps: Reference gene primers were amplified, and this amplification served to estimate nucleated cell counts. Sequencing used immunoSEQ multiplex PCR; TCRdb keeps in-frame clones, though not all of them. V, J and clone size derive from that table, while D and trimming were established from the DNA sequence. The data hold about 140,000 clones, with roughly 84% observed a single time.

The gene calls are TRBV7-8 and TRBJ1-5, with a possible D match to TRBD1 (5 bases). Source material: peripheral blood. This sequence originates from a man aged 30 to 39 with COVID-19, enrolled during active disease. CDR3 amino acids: CASSLRQGENQPQHF. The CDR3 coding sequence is TGTGCCAGCAGCTTACGGCAGGGTGAAAATCAGCCCCAGCATTTT.